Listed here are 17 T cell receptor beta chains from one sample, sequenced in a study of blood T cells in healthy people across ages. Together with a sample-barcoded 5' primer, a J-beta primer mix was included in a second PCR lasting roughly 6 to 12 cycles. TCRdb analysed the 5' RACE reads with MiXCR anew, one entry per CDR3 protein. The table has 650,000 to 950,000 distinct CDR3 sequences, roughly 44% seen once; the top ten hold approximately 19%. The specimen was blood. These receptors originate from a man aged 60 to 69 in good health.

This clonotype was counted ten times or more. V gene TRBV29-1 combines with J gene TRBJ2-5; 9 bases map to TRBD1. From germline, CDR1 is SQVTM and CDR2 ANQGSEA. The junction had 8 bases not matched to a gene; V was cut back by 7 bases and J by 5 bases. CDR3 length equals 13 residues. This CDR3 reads CSARDRVAETQYF. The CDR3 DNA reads TGCAGCGCTCGGGACAGGGTAGCGGAGACCCAGTACTTC. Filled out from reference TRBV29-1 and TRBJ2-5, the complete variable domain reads SAVISQKPSRDICQRGTSLTIQCQVDSQVTMMFWYRQQPGQSLTLIATANQGSEATYESGFVIDKFPISRPNLTFSTLTVSNMSPEDSSIYLCSARDRVAETQYFGPGTRLLVL.

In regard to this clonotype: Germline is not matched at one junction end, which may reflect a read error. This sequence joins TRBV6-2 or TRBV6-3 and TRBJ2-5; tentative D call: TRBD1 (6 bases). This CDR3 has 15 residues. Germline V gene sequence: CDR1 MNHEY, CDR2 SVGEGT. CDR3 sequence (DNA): TGTGCCAACAGTTACTCGGGACACTTGCAAGAGACCCAGTACTTC. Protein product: CANSYSGHLQETQYF.

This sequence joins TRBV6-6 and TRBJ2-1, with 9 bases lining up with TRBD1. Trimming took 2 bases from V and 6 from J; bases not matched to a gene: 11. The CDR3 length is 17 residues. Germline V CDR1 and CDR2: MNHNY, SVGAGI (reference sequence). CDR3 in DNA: TGTGCCAGCAGTTACGGCACCGGACAGGGGTTGGTCAATGAGCAGTTCTTC. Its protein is CASSYGTGQGLVNEQFF.

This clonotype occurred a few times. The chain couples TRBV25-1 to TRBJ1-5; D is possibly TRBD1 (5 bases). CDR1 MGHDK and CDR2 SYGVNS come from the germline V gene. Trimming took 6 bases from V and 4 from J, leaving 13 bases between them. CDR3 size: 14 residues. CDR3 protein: CASRGSTDNQPQHF. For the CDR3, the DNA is TGTGCCAGCAGGGGGTCGACAGATAATCAGCCCCAGCATTTT.

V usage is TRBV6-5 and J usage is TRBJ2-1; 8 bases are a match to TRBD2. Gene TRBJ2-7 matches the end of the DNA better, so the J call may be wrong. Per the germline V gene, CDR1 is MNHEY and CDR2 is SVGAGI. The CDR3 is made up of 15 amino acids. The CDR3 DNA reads TGTGCCAGCAGTCATACTAGCGGACCCTACAATGAGCAGTACTTC. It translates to CASSHTSGPYNEQYF.

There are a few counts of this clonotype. The CDR3 nucleotides are TGTGCCAGCAGCCAAGTCCCTAACTATGGCTACACCTTC. Translating it yields CASSQVPNYGYTF. The genes are TRBV14 and TRBJ1-2; no clear D gene. The ends were cut back, 1 base at V and 0 bases at J, with 3 bases in the middle. In germline, CDR1 is SGHDN, CDR2 FVKESK. This CDR3 comprises 13 residues.

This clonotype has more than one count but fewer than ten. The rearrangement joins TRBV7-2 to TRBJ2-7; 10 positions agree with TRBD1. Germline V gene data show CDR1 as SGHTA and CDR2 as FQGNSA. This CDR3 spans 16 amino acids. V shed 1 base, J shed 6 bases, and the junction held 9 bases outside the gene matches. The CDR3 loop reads CASSLVGGTGASEQYF. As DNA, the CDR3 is TGTGCCAGCAGCTTAGTTGGTGGGACAGGGGCCTCCGAGCAGTACTTC.

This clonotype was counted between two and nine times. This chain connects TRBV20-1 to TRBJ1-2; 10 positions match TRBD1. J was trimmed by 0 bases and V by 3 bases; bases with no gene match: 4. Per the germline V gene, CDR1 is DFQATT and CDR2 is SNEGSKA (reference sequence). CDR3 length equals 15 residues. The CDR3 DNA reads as TGCAGTGCTAGCCGGGACAGGGGAGCTAACTATGGCTACACCTTC. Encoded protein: CSASRDRGANYGYTF.

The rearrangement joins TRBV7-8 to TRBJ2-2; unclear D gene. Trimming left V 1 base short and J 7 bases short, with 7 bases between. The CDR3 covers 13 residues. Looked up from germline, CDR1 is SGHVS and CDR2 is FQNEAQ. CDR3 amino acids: CASSLDRIGELFF. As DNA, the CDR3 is TGTGCCAGCAGCTTAGACCGGATCGGGGAGCTGTTTTTT.

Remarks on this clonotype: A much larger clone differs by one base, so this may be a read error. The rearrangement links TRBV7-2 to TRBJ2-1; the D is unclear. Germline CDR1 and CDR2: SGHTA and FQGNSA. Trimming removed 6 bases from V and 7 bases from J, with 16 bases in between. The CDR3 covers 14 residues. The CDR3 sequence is CASSGNPSGNEQFF. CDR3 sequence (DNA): TGTGCCAGCAGTGGCAACCCTAGTGGTAATGAGCAGTTCTTC.

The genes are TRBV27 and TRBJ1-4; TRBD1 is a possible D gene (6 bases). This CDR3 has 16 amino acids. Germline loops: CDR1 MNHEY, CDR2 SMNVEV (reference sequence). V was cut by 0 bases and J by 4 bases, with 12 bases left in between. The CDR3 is CASSLSPDSNNEKLFF. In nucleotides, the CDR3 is TGTGCCAGCAGTTTATCACCGGACAGCAATAATGAAAAACTGTTTTTT. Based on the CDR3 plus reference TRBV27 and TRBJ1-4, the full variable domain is EAQVTQNPRYLITVTGKKLTVTCSQNMNHEYMSWYRQDPGLGLRQIYYSMNVEVTDKGDVPEGYKVSRKEKRNFPLILESPSPNQTSLYFCASSLSPDSNNEKLFFGSGTQLSVL.

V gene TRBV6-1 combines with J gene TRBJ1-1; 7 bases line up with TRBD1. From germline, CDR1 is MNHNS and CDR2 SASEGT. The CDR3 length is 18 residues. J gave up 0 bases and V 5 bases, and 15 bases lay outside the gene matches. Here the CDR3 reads CASSRTPNRGGLNTEAFF. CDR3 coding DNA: TGTGCCAGCAGTCGAACCCCGAACAGGGGTGGTTTGAACACTGAAGCTTTCTTT.

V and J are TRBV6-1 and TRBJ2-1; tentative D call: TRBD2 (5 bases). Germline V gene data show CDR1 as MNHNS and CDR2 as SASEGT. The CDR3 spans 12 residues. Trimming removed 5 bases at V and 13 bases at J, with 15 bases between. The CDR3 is CASSKIWETQFF. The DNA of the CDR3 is TGTGCCAGCAGTAAGATTTGGGAGACCCAGTTCTTC.

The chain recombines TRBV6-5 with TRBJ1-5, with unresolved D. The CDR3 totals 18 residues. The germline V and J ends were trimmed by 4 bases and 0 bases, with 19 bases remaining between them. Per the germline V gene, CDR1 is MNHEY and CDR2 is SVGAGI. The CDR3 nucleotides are TGTGCCAGCAGTTCCCAGACGGGAGGTTGGAATAGCAATCAGCCCCAGCATTTT. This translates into CASSSQTGGWNSNQPQHF.

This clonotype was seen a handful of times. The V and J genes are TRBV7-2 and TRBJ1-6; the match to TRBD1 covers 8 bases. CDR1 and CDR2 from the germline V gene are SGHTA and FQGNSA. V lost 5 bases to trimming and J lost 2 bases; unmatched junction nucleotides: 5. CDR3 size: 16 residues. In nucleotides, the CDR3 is TGTGCCAGCAGCACCGGACAGGGTCCCTATAATTCACCCCTCCACTTT. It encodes CASSTGQGPYNSPLHF.

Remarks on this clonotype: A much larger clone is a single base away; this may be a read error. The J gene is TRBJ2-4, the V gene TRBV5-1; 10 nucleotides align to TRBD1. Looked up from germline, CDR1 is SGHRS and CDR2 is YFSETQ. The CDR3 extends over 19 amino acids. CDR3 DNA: TGCGCCGGCAGCCCTAGTTGGACAGGGGGGACGAACCTCCAAAACATTCAGTACTTC. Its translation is CAGSPSWTGGTNLQNIQYF.

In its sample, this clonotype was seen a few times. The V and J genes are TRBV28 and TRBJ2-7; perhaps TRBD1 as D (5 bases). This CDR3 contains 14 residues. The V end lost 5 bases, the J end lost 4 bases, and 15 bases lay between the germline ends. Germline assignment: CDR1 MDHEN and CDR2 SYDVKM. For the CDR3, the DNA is TGTGCCAGCAGTCCCTCCAGGGTACCGTACGAGCAGTACTTC. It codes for CASSPSRVPYEQYF. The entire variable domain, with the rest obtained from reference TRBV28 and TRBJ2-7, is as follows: DVKVTQSSRYLVKRTGEKVFLECVQDMDHENMFWYRQDPGLGLRLIYFSYDVKMKEKGDIPEGYSVSREKKERFSLILESASTNQTSMYLCASSPSRVPYEQYFGPGTRLTVT.